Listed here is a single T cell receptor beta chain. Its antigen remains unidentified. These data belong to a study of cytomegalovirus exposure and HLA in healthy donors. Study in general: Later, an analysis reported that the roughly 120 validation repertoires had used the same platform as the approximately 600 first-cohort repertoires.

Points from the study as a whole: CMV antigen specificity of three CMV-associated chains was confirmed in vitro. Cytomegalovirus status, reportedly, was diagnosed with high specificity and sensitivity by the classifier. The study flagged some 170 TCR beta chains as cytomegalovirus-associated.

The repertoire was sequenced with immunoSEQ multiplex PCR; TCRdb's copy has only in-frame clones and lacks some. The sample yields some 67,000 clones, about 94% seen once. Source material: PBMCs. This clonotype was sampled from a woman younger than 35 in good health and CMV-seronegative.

CDR3 residues: CASSLNLLGASTDTQYF. The CDR3, as DNA: TGTGCCAGCAGCTTAAACTTATTGGGCGCTAGCACAGATACGCAGTATTTT. The chain uses TRBV13 and TRBJ2-3; D uncertain. With 2 bases removed from V and 0 bases from J, the gap between germline ends came to 15 bases. CDR1 PRHDT and CDR2 FYEKMQ come from the germline V gene (reference sequence). The CDR3 is made up of 17 amino acids.